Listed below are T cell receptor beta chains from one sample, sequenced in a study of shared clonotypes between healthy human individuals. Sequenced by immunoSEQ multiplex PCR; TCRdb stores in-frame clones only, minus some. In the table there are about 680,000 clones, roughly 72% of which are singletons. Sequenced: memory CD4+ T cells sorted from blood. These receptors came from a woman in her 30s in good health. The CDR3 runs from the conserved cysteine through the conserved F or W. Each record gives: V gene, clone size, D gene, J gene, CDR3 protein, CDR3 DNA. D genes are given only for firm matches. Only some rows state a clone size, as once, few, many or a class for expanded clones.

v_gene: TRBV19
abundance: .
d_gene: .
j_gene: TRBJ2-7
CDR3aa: CASTEGPGRLSYEQYF
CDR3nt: TGTGCCAGTACCGAAGGACCGGGGCGACTCTCCTACGAGCAGTACTTC

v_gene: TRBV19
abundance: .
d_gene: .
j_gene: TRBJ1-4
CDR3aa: CASSLNRGEKLFF
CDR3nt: TGTGCCAGTAGCCTCAACCGGGGTGAAAAACTGTTTTTT

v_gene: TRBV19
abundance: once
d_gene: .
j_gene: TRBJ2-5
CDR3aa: CASSTWDGKGTQYF
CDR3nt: TGTGCCAGTAGTACATGGGACGGGAAGGGGACCCAGTACTTC

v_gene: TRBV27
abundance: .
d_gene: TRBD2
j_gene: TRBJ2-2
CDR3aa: CASSLFPTSGTGELFF
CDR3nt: TGTGCCAGCAGTTTATTCCCCACTAGCGGGACCGGGGAGCTGTTTTTT

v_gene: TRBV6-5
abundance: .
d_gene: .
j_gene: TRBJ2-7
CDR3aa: CASSRGPGEQYF
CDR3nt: TGTGCCAGCAGCCGGGGACCCGGCGAGCAGTACTTC

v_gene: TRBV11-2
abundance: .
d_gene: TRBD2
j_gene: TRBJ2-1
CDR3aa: CASSTNSGRGYNEQFF
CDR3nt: TGTGCCAGCAGCACCAATAGCGGGAGAGGATACAATGAGCAGTTCTTC

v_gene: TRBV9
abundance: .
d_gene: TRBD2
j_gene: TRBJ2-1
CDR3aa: CASSVVLAGGLITYNEQFF
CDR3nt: TGTGCCAGCAGCGTAGTATTAGCGGGAGGCCTTATTACCTACAATGAGCAGTTCTTC

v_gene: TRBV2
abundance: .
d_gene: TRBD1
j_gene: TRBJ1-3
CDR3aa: CATRTGDSGNTIYF
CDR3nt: TGTGCCACCCGGACAGGGGACTCTGGAAACACCATATATTTT

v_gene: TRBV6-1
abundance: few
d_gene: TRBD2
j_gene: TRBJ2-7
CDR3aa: CASSTTSGSYEQYF
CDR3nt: TGTGCCAGCAGTACGACTAGCGGATCCTACGAGCAGTACTTC

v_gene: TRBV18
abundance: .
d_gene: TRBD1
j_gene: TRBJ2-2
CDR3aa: CASSRQGDSSTGELFF
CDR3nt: TGTGCCAGCTCACGACAGGGTGACTCGAGCACCGGGGAGCTGTTTTTT

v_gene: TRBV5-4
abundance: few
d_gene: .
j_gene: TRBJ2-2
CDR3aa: CASSLGTGRATGELFF
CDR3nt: TGTGCCAGCAGCTTGGGAACGGGGCGCGCCACCGGGGAGCTGTTTTTT

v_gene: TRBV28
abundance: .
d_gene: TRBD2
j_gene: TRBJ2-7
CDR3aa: CASSKGLAVYEQYF
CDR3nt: TGTGCCAGCTCCAAGGGACTAGCGGTCTACGAGCAGTACTTC

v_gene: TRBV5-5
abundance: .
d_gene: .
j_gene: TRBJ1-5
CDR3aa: CASSPPQGQPQHF
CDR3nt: TGTGCCAGCAGCCCGCCCCAGGGCCAGCCCCAGCATTTT

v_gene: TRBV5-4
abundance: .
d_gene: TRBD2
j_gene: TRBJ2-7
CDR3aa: CASSSGLAGLYEQYF
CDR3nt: TGTGCCAGCAGCTCGGGACTAGCGGGCCTCTACGAGCAGTACTTC

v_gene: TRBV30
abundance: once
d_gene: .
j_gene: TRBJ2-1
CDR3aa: CAWNNRGPLAYNEQFF
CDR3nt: TGTGCCTGGAATAATCGGGGGCCCTTGGCATACAATGAGCAGTTCTTC

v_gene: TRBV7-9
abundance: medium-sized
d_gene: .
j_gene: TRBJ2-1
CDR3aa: CASSPRTAALGEQFF
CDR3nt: TGTGCCAGCAGCCCCAGGACTGCCGCCTTAGGGGAGCAGTTCTTC

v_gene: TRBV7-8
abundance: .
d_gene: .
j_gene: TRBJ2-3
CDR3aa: CASSEHRRVDSTDTQYF
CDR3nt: TGTGCCAGCAGCGAACATCGACGGGTGGATAGCACAGATACGCAGTATTTT

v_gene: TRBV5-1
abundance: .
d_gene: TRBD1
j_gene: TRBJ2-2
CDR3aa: CASSLGQGNTGELFF
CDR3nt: TGCGCCAGCAGCCTCGGACAGGGAAACACCGGGGAGCTGTTTTTT

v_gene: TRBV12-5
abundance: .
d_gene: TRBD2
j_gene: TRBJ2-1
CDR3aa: CASGLFAGVNEQFF
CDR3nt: TGTGCTAGTGGTTTGTTTGCGGGAGTTAATGAGCAGTTCTTC

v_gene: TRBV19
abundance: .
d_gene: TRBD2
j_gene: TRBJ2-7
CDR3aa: CASSTPNSGSSYEQYF
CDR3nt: TGTGCCAGTAGTACCCCGAATAGCGGGAGTAGCTACGAGCAGTACTTC

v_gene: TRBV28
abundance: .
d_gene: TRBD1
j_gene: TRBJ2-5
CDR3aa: CASSLMTGGLWETQYF
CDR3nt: TGTGCCAGCAGTTTAATGACAGGGGGCCTTTGGGAGACCCAGTACTTC

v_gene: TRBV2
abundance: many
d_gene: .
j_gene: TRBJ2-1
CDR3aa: CASSPLAAINEQFF
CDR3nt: TGTGCCAGCAGTCCATTAGCGGCCATCAATGAGCAGTTCTTC

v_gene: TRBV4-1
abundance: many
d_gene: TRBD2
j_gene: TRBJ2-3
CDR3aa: CASSQGGTGGQSSTDTQYF
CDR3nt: TGCGCCAGCAGCCAAGGTGGGACGGGAGGGCAATCTAGCACAGATACGCAGTATTTT

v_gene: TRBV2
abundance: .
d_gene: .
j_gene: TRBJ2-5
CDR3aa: CASSVDSRQETQYF
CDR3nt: TGTGCCAGCAGCGTAGACAGCCGCCAAGAGACCCAGTACTTC

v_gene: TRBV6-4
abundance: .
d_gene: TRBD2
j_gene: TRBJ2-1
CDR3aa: CASSLTSGTNNEQFF
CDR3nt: TGTGCCAGCAGTTTGACTAGCGGGACTAACAATGAGCAGTTCTTC

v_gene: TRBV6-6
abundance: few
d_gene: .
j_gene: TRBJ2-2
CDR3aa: CASRDTANTGELFF
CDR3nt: TGTGCCAGCCGGGACACAGCGAACACCGGGGAGCTGTTTTTT

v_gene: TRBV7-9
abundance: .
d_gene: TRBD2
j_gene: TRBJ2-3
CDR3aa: CASSDRREGLGTQYF
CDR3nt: TGTGCCAGCAGTGACAGGCGGGAGGGCCTCGGTACGCAGTATTTT

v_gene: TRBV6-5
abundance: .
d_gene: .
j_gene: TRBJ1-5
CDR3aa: CASSSRGRQPQHF
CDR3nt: TGTGCCAGCAGCAGCAGGGGACGGCAGCCCCAGCATTTT

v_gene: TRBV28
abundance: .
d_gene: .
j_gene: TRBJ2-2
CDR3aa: CASRRTGELFF
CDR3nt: TGTGCCAGTAGGAGAACCGGGGAGCTGTTTTTT

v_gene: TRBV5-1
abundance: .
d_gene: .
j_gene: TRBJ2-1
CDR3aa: CASSLTSSYNEQFF
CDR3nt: TGCGCCAGCAGCCTGACTAGCTCCTACAATGAGCAGTTCTTC

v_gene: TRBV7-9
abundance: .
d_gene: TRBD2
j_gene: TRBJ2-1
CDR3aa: CASSLAASGAYNEQFF
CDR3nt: TGTGCCAGCAGCTTAGCGGCTAGCGGAGCCTACAATGAGCAGTTCTTC

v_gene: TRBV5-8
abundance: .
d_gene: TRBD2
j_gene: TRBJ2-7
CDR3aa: CASSLGSSGRNSYEQYF
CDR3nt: TGTGCCAGCAGCTTGGGTTCTAGCGGGAGAAATTCCTACGAGCAGTACTTC

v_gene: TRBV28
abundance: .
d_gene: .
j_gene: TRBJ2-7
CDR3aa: CASSSRYYEQYF
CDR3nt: TGTGCCAGCAGTTCCAGGTACTACGAGCAGTACTTC

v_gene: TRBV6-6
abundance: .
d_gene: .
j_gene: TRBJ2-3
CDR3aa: CASSFGPSTDTQYF
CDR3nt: TGTGCCAGCAGTTTCGGACCCAGCACAGATACGCAGTATTTT

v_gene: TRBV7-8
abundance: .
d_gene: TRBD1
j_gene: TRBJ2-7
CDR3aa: CASSRGTVGPEQYF
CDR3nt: TGTGCCAGCAGCAGAGGGACAGTGGGCCCCGAGCAGTACTTC

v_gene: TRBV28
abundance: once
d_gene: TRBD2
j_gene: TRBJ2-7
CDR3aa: CASSPPGAGAYEQYF
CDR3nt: TGTGCCAGCAGCCCCCCCGGAGCGGGAGCCTACGAGCAGTACTTC

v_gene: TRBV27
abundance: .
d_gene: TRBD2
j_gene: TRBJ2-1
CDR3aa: CASSSRTSAMYNEQFF
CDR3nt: TGTGCCAGCAGTTCAAGGACTAGCGCGATGTACAATGAGCAGTTCTTC

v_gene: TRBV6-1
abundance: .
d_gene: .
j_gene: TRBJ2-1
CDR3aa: CASSERGDLRNEQFF
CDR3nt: TGTGCCAGCAGTGAAAGGGGGGACCTACGAAATGAGCAGTTCTTC

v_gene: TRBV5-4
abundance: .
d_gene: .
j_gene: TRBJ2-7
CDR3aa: CASSLAGGWYEQYF
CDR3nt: TGTGCCAGCAGCTTGGCGGGCGGTTGGTACGAGCAGTACTTC

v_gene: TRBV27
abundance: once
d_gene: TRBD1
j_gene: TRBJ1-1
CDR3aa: CASSLGQGMRTEAFF
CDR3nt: TGTGCCAGCAGTTTGGGACAGGGAATGAGGACTGAAGCTTTCTTT

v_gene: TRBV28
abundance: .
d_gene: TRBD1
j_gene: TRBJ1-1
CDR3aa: CASRHQPGQGGWNTEAFF
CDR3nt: TGTGCCAGCAGACACCAACCGGGACAGGGAGGTTGGAACACTGAAGCTTTCTTT

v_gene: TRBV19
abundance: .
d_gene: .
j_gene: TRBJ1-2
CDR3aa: CASSARDGSSGYTF
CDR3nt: TGTGCCAGTAGTGCTCGGGACGGCTCGAGTGGCTACACCTTC

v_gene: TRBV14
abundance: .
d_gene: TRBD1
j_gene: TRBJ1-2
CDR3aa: CASSQGTGTYYGYTF
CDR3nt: TGTGCCAGCAGCCAAGGGACAGGGACCTACTATGGCTACACCTTC

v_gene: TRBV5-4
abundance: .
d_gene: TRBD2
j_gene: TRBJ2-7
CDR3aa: CASSLVGTSGLEQYF
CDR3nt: TGTGCCAGCAGCTTGGTTGGGACTAGCGGTTTGGAGCAGTACTTC

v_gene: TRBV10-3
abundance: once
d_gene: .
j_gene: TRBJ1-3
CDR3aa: CAIREVSSGNTIYF
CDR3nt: TGTGCCATCAGGGAGGTTAGCTCTGGAAACACCATATATTTT

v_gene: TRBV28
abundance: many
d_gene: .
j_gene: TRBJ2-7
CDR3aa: CASSLARGYEQYF
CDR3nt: TGTGCCAGCAGTTTAGCGCGGGGCTACGAGCAGTACTTC

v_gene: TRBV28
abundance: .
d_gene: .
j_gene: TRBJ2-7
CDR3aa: CASSLPPSGPAYEQYF
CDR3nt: TGTGCCAGCAGTTTACCTCCGTCGGGGCCTGCCTACGAGCAGTACTTC

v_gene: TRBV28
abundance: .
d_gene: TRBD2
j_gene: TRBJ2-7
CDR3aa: CASSPLLAGGLLRWSSYEQYF
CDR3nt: TGTGCCAGCAGTCCCCTCTTGGCGGGAGGCCTTTTGCGGTGGTCTTCCTACGAGCAGTACTTC

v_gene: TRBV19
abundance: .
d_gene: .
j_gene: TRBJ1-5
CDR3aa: CASIGAGRTYSNQPQHF
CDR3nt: TGTGCCAGTATCGGGGCGGGTAGAACCTATAGCAATCAGCCCCAGCATTTT

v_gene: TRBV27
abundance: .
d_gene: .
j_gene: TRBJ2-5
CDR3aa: CASSSGRSWPKGETQYF
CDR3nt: TGTGCCAGCAGTTCTGGGCGTTCTTGGCCAAAGGGAGAGACCCAGTACTTC

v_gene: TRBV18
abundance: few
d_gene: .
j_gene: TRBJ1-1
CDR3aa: CASLTQGRDTEAFF
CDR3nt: TGTGCCAGCTTAACACAGGGAAGGGACACTGAAGCTTTCTTT